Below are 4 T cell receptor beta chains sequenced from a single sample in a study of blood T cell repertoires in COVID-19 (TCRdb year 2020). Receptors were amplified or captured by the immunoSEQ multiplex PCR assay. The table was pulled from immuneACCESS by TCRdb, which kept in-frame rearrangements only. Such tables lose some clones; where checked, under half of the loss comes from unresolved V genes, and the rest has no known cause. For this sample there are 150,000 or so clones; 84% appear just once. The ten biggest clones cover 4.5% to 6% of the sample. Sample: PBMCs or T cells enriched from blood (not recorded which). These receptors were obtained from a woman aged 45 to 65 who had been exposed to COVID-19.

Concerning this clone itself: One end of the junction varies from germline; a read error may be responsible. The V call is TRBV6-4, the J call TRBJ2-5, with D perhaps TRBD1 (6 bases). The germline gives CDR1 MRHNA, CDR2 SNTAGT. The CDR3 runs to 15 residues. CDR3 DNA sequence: TGTGCCAGCTGTGAGGTGGGGGCGGGTCCCGGGACCCAGTACTTC. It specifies CASCEVGAGPGTQYF.

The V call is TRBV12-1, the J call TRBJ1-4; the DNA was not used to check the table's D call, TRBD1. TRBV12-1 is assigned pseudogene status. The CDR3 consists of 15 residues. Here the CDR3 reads CASSPSGGGGEKLFF. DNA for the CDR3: TGTGCCAGCAGCCCCTCAGGGGGCGGGGGTGAAAAACTGTTTTTT.

DNA for the CDR3: TGTGCCAGCAGCGACCGGGACAGGGGGTCCCACGAGCAGTACTTC. This codes for CASSDRDRGSHEQYF. The chain carries TRBV11-2 and TRBJ2-7; 11 positions agree with TRBD1. This CDR3 region has 15 residues. Germline V gives CDR1 SGHAT, CDR2 FQNNGV. V lost 5 bases and J lost 5; bases outside the gene matches: 8.

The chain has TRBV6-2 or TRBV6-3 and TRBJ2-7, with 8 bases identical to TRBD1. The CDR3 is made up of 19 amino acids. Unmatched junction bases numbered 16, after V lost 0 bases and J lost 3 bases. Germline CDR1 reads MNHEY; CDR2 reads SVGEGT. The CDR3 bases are TGTGCCAGCAGTTACTCCGGATTCCGCCAGGGGGCCCGGGGCTACGAGCAGTACTTC. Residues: CASSYSGFRQGARGYEQYF.